This T cell receptor beta chain originates from a study of vaccination effects on CD4 cells after COVID-19. Generated by immunoSEQ multiplex PCR, the TCRdb table keeps only in-frame clones and is missing some. Of some 59,000 clones listed, 65% to 90% are singletons. CDR3 length: 14 residues. Germline V gives CDR1 MNHNY, CDR2 SVGAGI (reference sequence). V was pared by 5 bases and J by 5 bases, with 15 bases between. Viral peptide pool expansion of antigen-specific CD4+ T cells preceded sequencing in the ViraFEST assay. CD4+ T cell isolation took place after 10 days of culture. About this clone itself: Its target is not known.

The sequence derives from a human donor who received a COVID-19 vaccine. The chain employs TRBV6-6 and TRBJ1-2, with D possibly matching TRBD1 (5 bases). The material was CD4+ T cells from PBMCs cultured with HCoV-229E spike peptides, obtained before COVID-19 vaccination. The CDR3 region is CASSQAGLRYGYTF. Written as DNA, the CDR3 is TGTGCCAGCAGTCAGGCGGGACTTCGTTATGGCTACACCTTC.